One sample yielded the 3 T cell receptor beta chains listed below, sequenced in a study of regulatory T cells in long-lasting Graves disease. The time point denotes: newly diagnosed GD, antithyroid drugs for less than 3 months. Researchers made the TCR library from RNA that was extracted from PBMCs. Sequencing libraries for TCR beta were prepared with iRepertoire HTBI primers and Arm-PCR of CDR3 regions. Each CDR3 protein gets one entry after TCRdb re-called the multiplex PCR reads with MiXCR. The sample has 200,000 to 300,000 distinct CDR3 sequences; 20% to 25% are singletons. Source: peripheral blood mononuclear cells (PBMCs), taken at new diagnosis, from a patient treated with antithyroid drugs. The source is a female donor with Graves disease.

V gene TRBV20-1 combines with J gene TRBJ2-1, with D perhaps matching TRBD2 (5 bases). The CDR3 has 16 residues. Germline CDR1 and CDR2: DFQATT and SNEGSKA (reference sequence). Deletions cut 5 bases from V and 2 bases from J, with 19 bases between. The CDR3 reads CSALPSRAATYNEQFF. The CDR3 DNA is TGCAGTGCTCTCCCATCCCGAGCGGCCACCTACAATGAGCAGTTCTTC.

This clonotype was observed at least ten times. This chain's CDR3 is CSARITRGTDTQYF. In DNA, the CDR3 is TGCAGTGCTAGGATTACACGGGGCACAGATACGCAGTATTTT. The V gene is TRBV20-1, the J gene TRBJ2-3, with D unclear. The germline V and J ends were trimmed by 3 bases and 1 base, with 11 bases remaining between them. The CDR3 contains 14 residues. From germline, CDR1 is DFQATT and CDR2 SNEGSKA (reference sequence).

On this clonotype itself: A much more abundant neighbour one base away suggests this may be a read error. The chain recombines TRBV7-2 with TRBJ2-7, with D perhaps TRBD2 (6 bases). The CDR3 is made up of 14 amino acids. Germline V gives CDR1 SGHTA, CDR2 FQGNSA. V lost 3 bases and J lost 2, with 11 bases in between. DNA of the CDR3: TGTGCCAGCAGCTTGACCAGGGAGGCCTACGAGCAGTACTTC. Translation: CASSLTREAYEQYF.